This T cell receptor (beta chain) was obtained from a study of T cells in Graves' hyperthyroidism and ophthalmopathy. This CDR3 has 14 residues. The germline CDR1 and CDR2 sequences are LNHDA and SQIVND (reference sequence). V was shortened by 5 bases and J by 2 bases, with 12 bases between the two germline ends. Clinical symptoms, serum thyroxine, TRAb, thyroid ultrasound and orbital computed tomography informed diagnoses. Researchers took RNA transcripts and amplified the TCR beta CDR3 regions from them. The HTBI primer set served for first-round RT-PCR of the TCR CDR3. TCRdb analysed the multiplex PCR reads with MiXCR anew, one entry per CDR3 protein. Here the sample spans hundreds of thousands of distinct CDR3 sequences, approximately 15% being singletons.

This sequence was found in a woman in her thirties with Graves' hyperthyroidism that later progressed to Graves' ophthalmopathy. The chain employs TRBV19 and TRBJ1-2; D call uncertain. The specimen was blood. CDR3 loop: CASSESELNYGYTF. For the CDR3, the DNA is TGTGCCAGTAGTGAGTCAGAGTTAAACTATGGCTACACCTTC.